The rows below give T cell receptor beta chains drawn from one sample of a study of cytomegalovirus exposure and HLA in healthy donors. Repertoires were generated with immunoSEQ multiplex PCR, while TCRdb's copy carries only in-frame clones and drops some. The sample records over 110,000 clones, almost 85% being singletons. Source material: PBMCs. The receptor set was obtained from a woman aged 25-40 years in good health and CMV-seronegative. Both conserved end residues are part of each CDR3. A D gene is named only where the DNA matches it firmly. Some rows mark clone size as missing; the rest say once, few, many or name a class of expanded clone.

CDR3nt: TGTGCCAGCAGCCGCCAGAGCCCCTCCGCGGGGTTCTCCTACAATGAGCAGTTCTTC
CDR3aa: CASSRQSPSAGFSYNEQFF
abundance: -
d_gene: -
v_gene: TRBV4-2
j_gene: TRBJ2-1

CDR3nt: TGTGCCAGCAGTTACTCGTGGACAGGGGGAAATCAGCCCCAGCATTTT
CDR3aa: CASSYSWTGGNQPQHF
abundance: -
d_gene: TRBD1
v_gene: TRBV6-5
j_gene: TRBJ1-5

CDR3nt: TGCGCCAGCAGCTTGGACAGGGGGCAGCCCCAGCATTTT
CDR3aa: CASSLDRGQPQHF
abundance: -
d_gene: TRBD1
v_gene: TRBV5-1
j_gene: TRBJ1-5

CDR3nt: TGTGCCAGCGGCGGGGGACGGGACGGAAATTCACCCCTCCACTTT
CDR3aa: CASGGGRDGNSPLHF
abundance: -
d_gene: -
v_gene: TRBV6-1
j_gene: TRBJ1-6

CDR3nt: TGTGCCAGCAGCTTATTACAGGGGGAACAGCCCCAGCATTTT
CDR3aa: CASSLLQGEQPQHF
abundance: -
d_gene: TRBD1
v_gene: TRBV5-6
j_gene: TRBJ1-5

CDR3nt: TGTGCCAGCAGCTTAGATCTTGCCGGGGAGCTGTTTTTT
CDR3aa: CASSLDLAGELFF
abundance: few
d_gene: -
v_gene: TRBV11-3
j_gene: TRBJ2-2

CDR3nt: TGTGCCAGCAGGGATAGCGACAGGGCGGGCGAAAAACTGTTTTTT
CDR3aa: CASRDSDRAGEKLFF
abundance: -
d_gene: TRBD1
v_gene: TRBV7-9
j_gene: TRBJ1-4

CDR3nt: TGTGCCAACCGGGACAGGGCCGGAACAGATACGCAGTATTTT
CDR3aa: CANRDRAGTDTQYF
abundance: -
d_gene: TRBD1
v_gene: TRBV2
j_gene: TRBJ2-3

CDR3nt: TGTGCCAGCGGCCGGCAGGGGCAGGCGAACACCGGGGAGCTGTTTTTT
CDR3aa: CASGRQGQANTGELFF
abundance: -
d_gene: -
v_gene: TRBV7-9
j_gene: TRBJ2-2

CDR3nt: TGTGCCAGCAGCTTAGAAGGGGAGGTGAACACTGAAGCTTTCTTT
CDR3aa: CASSLEGEVNTEAFF
abundance: -
d_gene: -
v_gene: TRBV11-2
j_gene: TRBJ1-1

CDR3nt: TGTGCCAGCACTATAGGGACAGTGAACACTGAAGCTTTCTTT
CDR3aa: CASTIGTVNTEAFF
abundance: -
d_gene: TRBD1
v_gene: TRBV6-1
j_gene: TRBJ1-1

CDR3nt: TGTGCCAGCAGCGTAGGTATAGATACGCAGTATTTT
CDR3aa: CASSVGIDTQYF
abundance: -
d_gene: -
v_gene: TRBV9
j_gene: TRBJ2-3

CDR3nt: TGTGCCAGCAGCGTAGGGAGCGGGGGGGGCCAGGATGAGCAGTTCTTC
CDR3aa: CASSVGSGGGQDEQFF
abundance: -
d_gene: TRBD2
v_gene: TRBV9
j_gene: TRBJ2-1

CDR3nt: TGTGCCAGCAGTCCACTAACAGGGGCCTATCGGGGTGAAGCTTTCTTT
CDR3aa: CASSPLTGAYRGEAFF
abundance: -
d_gene: TRBD1
v_gene: TRBV5-5
j_gene: TRBJ1-1

CDR3nt: TGTGCCAGCAGCCGGATCCTAGCGGACACCGGGGAGCTGTTTTTT
CDR3aa: CASSRILADTGELFF
abundance: -
d_gene: TRBD2
v_gene: TRBV11-2
j_gene: TRBJ2-2

CDR3nt: TGTGCCAGCAGCTTCGAACTAGCGGGGTCACATACGCAGTATTTT
CDR3aa: CASSFELAGSHTQYF
abundance: -
d_gene: TRBD2
v_gene: TRBV5-4
j_gene: TRBJ2-3

CDR3nt: TGTGCCAGCAGTTTATCCCCCCGTGGCAGGGAAGAGTATGGAAACACCATATATTTT
CDR3aa: CASSLSPRGREEYGNTIYF
abundance: -
d_gene: -
v_gene: TRBV27
j_gene: TRBJ1-3

CDR3nt: TGTGCCAGCAGCCCCCTCTCGGAAGGGGCACAGGAGACCCAGTACTTC
CDR3aa: CASSPLSEGAQETQYF
abundance: -
d_gene: -
v_gene: TRBV28
j_gene: TRBJ2-5

CDR3nt: TGTGCCAGCAGCAACATTGGAGAGACAGGGCGATACGAGCAGTACTTC
CDR3aa: CASSNIGETGRYEQYF
abundance: -
d_gene: TRBD1
v_gene: TRBV11-2
j_gene: TRBJ2-7

CDR3nt: TGCGCCAGCAGCTTGTCGCGAATCGGGCAGTTCTTC
CDR3aa: CASSLSRIGQFF
abundance: -
d_gene: -
v_gene: TRBV5-1
j_gene: TRBJ2-1

CDR3nt: TGTGCCAGCAGCCAGATGGGCGGCGGGGGGTGGGCCAAAAACATTCAGTACTTC
CDR3aa: CASSQMGGGGWAKNIQYF
abundance: -
d_gene: TRBD2
v_gene: TRBV7-2
j_gene: TRBJ2-4

CDR3nt: TGTGCCAGCAGGGCCCGGGGCAGGGGCTCCGGCTACACCTTC
CDR3aa: CASRARGRGSGYTF
abundance: few
d_gene: -
v_gene: TRBV6-5
j_gene: TRBJ1-2

CDR3nt: TGTGCCACCAGCTCTCGACAGACGAACACTGAAGCTTTCTTT
CDR3aa: CATSSRQTNTEAFF
abundance: -
d_gene: -
v_gene: TRBV15
j_gene: TRBJ1-1

CDR3nt: TGCGCCAGCAGCCCAAAGGAGGGGAACTCCTACAATGAGCAGTTCTTC
CDR3aa: CASSPKEGNSYNEQFF
abundance: -
d_gene: -
v_gene: TRBV5-1
j_gene: TRBJ2-1

CDR3nt: TGCAGCGTGAGCGCCGGTAACACTGAAGCTTTCTTT
CDR3aa: CSVSAGNTEAFF
abundance: -
d_gene: -
v_gene: TRBV29-1
j_gene: TRBJ1-1

CDR3nt: TGTGCCAGCAGCCCCGGGTGGGGCCAGGGCAACACTGAAGCTTTCTTT
CDR3aa: CASSPGWGQGNTEAFF
abundance: -
d_gene: -
v_gene: TRBV6-6
j_gene: TRBJ1-1

CDR3nt: TGTGCCAGCGGACCACACAGGGCGTCGGCGGCCCAGCATTTT
CDR3aa: CASGPHRASAAQHF
abundance: -
d_gene: -
v_gene: TRBV5-8
j_gene: TRBJ1-5

CDR3nt: TGTGCCAGCACTAATCGAGGGCAAGGAAACACCATATATTTT
CDR3aa: CASTNRGQGNTIYF
abundance: -
d_gene: -
v_gene: TRBV28
j_gene: TRBJ1-3

CDR3nt: TGCAGCGTTGCCTTTCAGGGGACGGGTAATAGCAATCAGCCCCAGCATTTT
CDR3aa: CSVAFQGTGNSNQPQHF
abundance: -
d_gene: -
v_gene: TRBV29-1
j_gene: TRBJ1-5

CDR3nt: TGTGCCAGCACAATGGACACCACTAACTATGGCTACACCTTC
CDR3aa: CASTMDTTNYGYTF
abundance: -
d_gene: -
v_gene: TRBV6-5
j_gene: TRBJ1-2

CDR3nt: TGTGCCAGAGGGGGACATCGAGCCGGGGTTACGCAGTATTTT
CDR3aa: CARGGHRAGVTQYF
abundance: -
d_gene: -
v_gene: TRBV6-4
j_gene: TRBJ2-3

CDR3nt: TGTGCCAGCTCACCCGAACTAGCGGGCGCCCGCCTGAGGAAGCAGTTCTTC
CDR3aa: CASSPELAGARLRKQFF
abundance: -
d_gene: TRBD2
v_gene: TRBV18
j_gene: TRBJ2-1

CDR3nt: TGTGCCACCCAGGACAGTCCACCGAATTACGAGCAGTACTTC
CDR3aa: CATQDSPPNYEQYF
abundance: -
d_gene: -
v_gene: TRBV6-6
j_gene: TRBJ2-7

CDR3nt: TGTGCCAGCTCACCATCAACGCAGGAGACCCAGTACTTC
CDR3aa: CASSPSTQETQYF
abundance: -
d_gene: -
v_gene: TRBV18
j_gene: TRBJ2-5

CDR3nt: TGCGCCAGCAGCCAAGTATGGCACCCTGACTACGAGCAGTACTTC
CDR3aa: CASSQVWHPDYEQYF
abundance: -
d_gene: -
v_gene: TRBV4-3
j_gene: TRBJ2-7